This T cell receptor beta chain came from a study of cytomegalovirus exposure and HLA in healthy donors. Comments on this clone: The antigen is not known.

A multiplex PCR was run with 60 Vbeta primers and 13 Jbeta primers. Original handling: Later, tens of millions of unique TCR beta chains were counted in an analysis, and some 9.9 million of them were shared. Assay: immunoSEQ multiplex PCR; the TCRdb copy retains only in-frame clones and omits some. D and trimming come from the DNA, and the V and J calls and clone size come from that table. The sample lists fewer than 150,000 clones, roughly three quarters occurring once. Whole-study findings and limits: A later analysis appeared to link common viral pathogens to several of the most significant clusters. It is likely that the observed cluster of highly shared sequence variants was a sequencing artifact.

Material for sequencing was PBMCs. The TCR originated in a woman in her 50s in good health and CMV-seronegative.

CDR3 region: CASSSYRGQEYGYTF. The CDR3 nucleotides read TGCGCCAGCAGCTCTTACAGGGGACAGGAATATGGCTACACCTTC. V and J are TRBV5-1 and TRBJ1-2, with 8 bases identical to TRBD1. This CDR3 is 15 amino acids long. J gave up 5 bases and V 3 bases, and 9 bases lay outside the gene matches. Germline CDR1 is SGHRS and CDR2 is YFSETQ.